This T cell receptor (beta chain) comes out of a study of shared clonotypes between healthy human individuals. Turning to this clone: The antigen remains undetermined.

Study-wide results and limits: A reduction in generation probabilities was seen for non-shared clonotypes relative to those shared by all four donors. Only blood was sampled; tissue repertoires likely differ.

The test was conducted at deep level. Measured with immunoSEQ multiplex PCR; TCRdb has only the in-frame clones, and not every one. The top ten hold approximately 0.41% of the sample, which has about 2.3 million clones, just under 95% seen once. The CDR3 runs 15 residues. The germline CDR1 and CDR2 sequences are LGHNA and YNFKEQ. V trimming: 0 bases; J trimming: 1 base; junction bases outside the gene matches: 2. Sample: naive CD4+ T cells from PBMCs. As for subset: CD45RA+ positively selected. This TCR derives from a man younger than 30 in good health. Some clones in this sample may be carry-over from other donors' samples. The V gene is TRBV4-2, the J gene TRBJ1-1, with 7 bases lining up with TRBD1. CDR3 nucleotides: TGTGCCAGCAGCCAAGAGGGGACAGAGAACACTGAAGCTTTCTTT. Protein product: CASSQEGTENTEAFF.